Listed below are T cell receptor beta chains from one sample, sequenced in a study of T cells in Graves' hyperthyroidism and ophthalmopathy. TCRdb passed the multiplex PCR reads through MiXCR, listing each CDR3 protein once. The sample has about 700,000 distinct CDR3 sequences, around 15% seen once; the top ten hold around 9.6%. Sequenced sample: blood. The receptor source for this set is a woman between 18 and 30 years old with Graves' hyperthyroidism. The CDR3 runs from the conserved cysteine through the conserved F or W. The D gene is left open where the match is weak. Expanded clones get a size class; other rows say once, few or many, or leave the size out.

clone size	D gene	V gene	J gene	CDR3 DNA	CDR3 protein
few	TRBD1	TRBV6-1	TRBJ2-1	TGTGCCAGCAGTGATGAGTTTTATCCCGGGACAGGGCTTTTTACGACGGACAATGAGCAGTTCTTC	CASSDEFYPGTGLFTTDNEQFF
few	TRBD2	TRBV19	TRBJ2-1	TGTGCCAGTAGTTTGACTAGCGTCCACAATGAGCAGTTCTTC	CASSLTSVHNEQFF
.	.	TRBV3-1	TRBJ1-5	TGTGCCAGCAAAATCAGGGAAGGGGGGGTTTTCAATCAGCCCCAGCATTTT	CASKIREGGVFNQPQHF
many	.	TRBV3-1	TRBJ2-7	TGTGCCAGCAGCCAAGTTGAGGGCTACGAGCAGTACTTC	CASSQVEGYEQYF
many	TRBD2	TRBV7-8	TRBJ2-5	TGTGCCAGCAGCTTGAAGACTAGCGGCCAAGAGACCCAGTACTTC	CASSLKTSGQETQYF
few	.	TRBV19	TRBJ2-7	TGTGCCAGTAAGGGGACGTGGACGGCCTACGAGCAGTACTTC	CASKGTWTAYEQYF
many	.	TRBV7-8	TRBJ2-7	TGTGCCAGCAGCTTCCCGGGAACGTACGAGCAGTACTTC	CASSFPGTYEQYF
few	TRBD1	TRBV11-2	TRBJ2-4	TGTGCCAGCAGCCCCAACCCCTACAGGGGTCCAAACCCCTTAGCCAAAAACATTCAGTACTTC	CASSPNPYRGPNPLAKNIQYF
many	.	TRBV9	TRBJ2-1	TGTGCCAGCAGCGTCGGCCGCTTAACCTTCTCCTACAATGAGCAGTTCTTC	CASSVGRLTFSYNEQFF
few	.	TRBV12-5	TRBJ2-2	TGTGCTAGTGGTTTGGGCGGGGAGCTGTTTTTT	CASGLGGELFF
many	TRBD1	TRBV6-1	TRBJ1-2	TGTGCCAGCAAACCGGGACAGAGGTATGGCTACACCTTC	CASKPGQRYGYTF
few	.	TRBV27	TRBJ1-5	TGTGCCAGCAGTTTATCCTCCGGGGGTCTCAATCAGCCCCAGCATTTT	CASSLSSGGLNQPQHF
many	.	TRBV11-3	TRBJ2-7	TGTGCCAGCAGCTTAGACGGTGCACTCCTCCCGGGTGAGCAGTACTTC	CASSLDGALLPGEQYF
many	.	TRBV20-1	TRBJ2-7	TGCAGTGCTGGGCGGGACACGACCTACGAGCAGTACTTC	CSAGRDTTYEQYF
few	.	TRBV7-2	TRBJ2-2	TGTGCCAGCAGCATCTGGACTAACACCGGGGAGCTGTTTTTT	CASSIWTNTGELFF
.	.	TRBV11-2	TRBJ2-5	TGTGCCAGCAGTTACTCGAAAGAGGGGAAGGGAGAGACCCAGTACTTC	CASSYSKEGKGETQYF
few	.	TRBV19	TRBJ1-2	TGTGCCAGTAGTAAGGTAGGAGGACAGAGCTATGGCTACACCTTC	CASSKVGGQSYGYTF
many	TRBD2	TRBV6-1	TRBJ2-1	TGTGCCAGCAGCTTAGCGGGACCCTCCTACAATGAGCAGTTCTTC	CASSLAGPSYNEQFF
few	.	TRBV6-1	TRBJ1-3	TGTGCCAGCAGTGAAGCTCGCAGGTTCGGAAACACCATATATTTT	CASSEARRFGNTIYF
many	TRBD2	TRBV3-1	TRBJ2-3	TGTGCCAGCAGCCACTCGGGACTAGCGGGAGGGCAGGGGAGCACAGATACGCAGTATTTT	CASSHSGLAGGQGSTDTQYF
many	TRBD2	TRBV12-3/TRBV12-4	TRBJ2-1	TGTGCCAGCAGTTTAATCGAGACGTTAGCGGGAGTATCACGCGAGCAGTTCTTC	CASSLIETLAGVSREQFF
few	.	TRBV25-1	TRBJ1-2	TGTGCCAGCAGTGAATATGGGGGAAGGGGGGGCGACTATGGCTACACCTTC	CASSEYGGRGGDYGYTF
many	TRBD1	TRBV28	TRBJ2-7	TGTGCCAGCAGCGGGACAGGGAGCTCCTACGAGCAGTACTTC	CASSGTGSSYEQYF
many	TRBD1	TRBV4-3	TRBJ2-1	TGCGCCAGCAGCCAGGGACAGATGGGCAATGAGCAGTTCTTC	CASSQGQMGNEQFF
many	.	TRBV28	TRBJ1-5	TGTGCCAGCAGTTCAGGACAGACTAGGAGAGATAATCAGCCCCAGCATTTT	CASSSGQTRRDNQPQHF
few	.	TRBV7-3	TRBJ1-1	TGTGCCAGCAGCTTACTCGGGGGAGCATTCAACACTGAAGCTTTCTTT	CASSLLGGAFNTEAFF
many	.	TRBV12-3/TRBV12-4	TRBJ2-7	TGTGCCAGCAGCCTTAGGGGCTACGAGCAGTACTTC	CASSLRGYEQYF
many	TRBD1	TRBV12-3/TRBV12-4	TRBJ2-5	TGTGCCAGCAGCCGAAAACTGGGACAGGTTAATTTTTACCAAGAGACCCAGTACTTC	CASSRKLGQVNFYQETQYF
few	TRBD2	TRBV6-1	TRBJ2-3	TGTGCCAGCAGTACCCGGGCTAGCGGGAGAGATACGCAGTATTTT	CASSTRASGRDTQYF
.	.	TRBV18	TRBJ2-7	TGTGCCAGCTCATACAGGGTCCTGAGCGAGCAGTACTTC	CASSYRVLSEQYF
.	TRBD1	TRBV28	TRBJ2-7	TGTGCCAGCAGTCCAGACAGGGTTTCCTACAAGCAGTACTTC	CASSPDRVSYKQYF
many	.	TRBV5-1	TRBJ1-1	TGCGCCAGCAGCCCTGACCCGGGGAACACTGAAGCTTTCTTT	CASSPDPGNTEAFF
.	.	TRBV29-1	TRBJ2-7	TGCAGCGTTGAAGGGCACCCGGGCACCTACGAGCAGTACTTC	CSVEGHPGTYEQYF
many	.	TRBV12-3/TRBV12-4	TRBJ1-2	TGTGCCAGCAGACCCACCTTTATACTGAGCTCTAACTATGGCTACACCTTC	CASRPTFILSSNYGYTF
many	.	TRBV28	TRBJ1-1	TGTGCCAGCAGTTTCCCCGGGGCTGACTCGAAAAACACTGAAGCTTTCTTT	CASSFPGADSKNTEAFF
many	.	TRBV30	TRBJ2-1	TGTGCCTGGACGTGGCGGGTTGCCTACAATGAGCAGTTCTTC	CAWTWRVAYNEQFF
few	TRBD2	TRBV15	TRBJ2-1	TGTGCCACCAGCAGAGCCCTAGCGGTGAATGAGCAGTTCTTC	CATSRALAVNEQFF
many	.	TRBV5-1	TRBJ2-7	TGCGCCAGCAGCTTGGAACTAGCCGGAAGCTACGAGCAGTACTTC	CASSLELAGSYEQYF
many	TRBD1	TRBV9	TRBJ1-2	TGTGCCAGCAGCGTAGACCCCCGAGACAGGGAGGCTTACCCCCTTAAGGGGAGCTATGGCTACACCTTC	CASSVDPRDREAYPLKGSYGYTF
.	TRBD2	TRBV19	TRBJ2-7	TGTGCCAGTCCACGGGGGGGGGTTCCCCACGAGCAGTACTTC	CASPRGGVPHEQYF
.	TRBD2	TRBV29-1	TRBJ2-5	TGCAGCGTGGGACTAGCGGGGGGAGTCAGAGAGACCCAGTACTTC	CSVGLAGGVRETQYF
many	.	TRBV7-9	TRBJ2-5	TGTGCCAGCAGCTTAGACAGCCAGACCCAGTACTTC	CASSLDSQTQYF
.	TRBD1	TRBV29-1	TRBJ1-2	TGCAGCGTGGGACAGAGACCGATCCAATATGGCTACACCTTC	CSVGQRPIQYGYTF
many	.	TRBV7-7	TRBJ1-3	TGTGCTAGCAGCTTAGGGGCAGTCTCTGGAAACACCATATATTTT	CASSLGAVSGNTIYF
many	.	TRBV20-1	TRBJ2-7	TGCAGTGCTAGAGATTGGCTAGGGGCGAACGAGCAGTACTTC	CSARDWLGANEQYF
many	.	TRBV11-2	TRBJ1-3	TGTGCCAGCAGCTTTACCACCACTTCTGGAAACACCATATATTTT	CASSFTTTSGNTIYF
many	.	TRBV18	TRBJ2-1	TGTGCCAGCTCACCACCCGGCTTCTGGACCGATGAGCAGTTCTTC	CASSPPGFWTDEQFF
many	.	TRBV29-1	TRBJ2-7	TGCAGCGTTCGTCTCAGCTCCTACGAGCAGTACTTC	CSVRLSSYEQYF
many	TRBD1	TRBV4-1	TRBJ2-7	TGCGCCAGCAGCCCGCGGACAGGGGCGGAAGAGCAGTACTTC	CASSPRTGAEEQYF
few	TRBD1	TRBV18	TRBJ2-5	TGTGCCAGCTCACCCCAGACAGGGTTCCAAGAGACCCAGTACTTC	CASSPQTGFQETQYF
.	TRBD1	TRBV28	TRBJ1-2	TGTGCCAGCAGCCGCCAACAGGGGGTAGGCTATGGCTACACCTTC	CASSRQQGVGYGYTF
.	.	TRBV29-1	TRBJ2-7	TGCAGCGTTGAAGACGGAAACTCCTACGAGCAGTACTTC	CSVEDGNSYEQYF
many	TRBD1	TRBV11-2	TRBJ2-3	TGTGCCAGCAGCTTAGGACAGGGGGCGACAGATACGCAGTATTTT	CASSLGQGATDTQYF
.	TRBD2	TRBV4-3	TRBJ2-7	TGCGCCAGCAGCCATGAGATAGCGGGGGGCTACGAGCAGTACTTC	CASSHEIAGGYEQYF
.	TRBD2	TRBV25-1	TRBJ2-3	TGTGTCAGCAGCGGGAAGCGGCTCCGCACAGATACGCAGTATTTT	CVSSGKRLRTDTQYF
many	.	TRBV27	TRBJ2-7	TGTGCCAGCAGTTTCCTAGATGCTGGCTACGAGCAGTACTTC	CASSFLDAGYEQYF
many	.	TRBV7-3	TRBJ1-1	TGTGCCAGCAGCTCTCGGGGAGGGAAGATCGGCGAAGCTTTCTTT	CASSSRGGKIGEAFF
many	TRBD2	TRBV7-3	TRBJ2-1	TGTGCCAGCAGCTTTTCTAGCGGGGAGCAGTTCTTC	CASSFSSGEQFF
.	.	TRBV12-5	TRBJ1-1	TGTGCTAGTGGTTTGCCCTCTCAGGGGATGAGCACTGAAGCTTTCTTT	CASGLPSQGMSTEAFF